The 29 T cell receptor beta chains below all came from one sample that was sequenced in a study of technical replicates of blood from a few donors. TCRdb's copy holds only in-frame clones and misses some; the assay was immunoSEQ multiplex PCR. The sample includes 65,000 to 80,000 clones, roughly 97% of them seen just once. Source material: T cells isolated from PBMCs. These receptor sequences come from a human donor in good health.

The chain combines TRBV27 with TRBJ2-7; D is uncertain. The CDR3 totals 11 residues. CDR1 is MNHEY and CDR2 is SMNVEV in the germline V gene (reference sequence). V was clipped by 4 bases and J by 5 bases, with 6 bases between them. The CDR3 nucleotides are TGTGCCAGCAGTTCATTCAACGAGCAGTACTTC. It codes for CASSSFNEQYF.

This chain links TRBV19 with TRBJ2-1; TRBD2 matches at 8 bases. Per germline, CDR1 LNHDA and CDR2 SQIVND (reference sequence). V was clipped by 3 bases and J by 9 bases; unmatched bases: 10. The CDR3 extends over 15 amino acids. CDR3 nucleotides: TGTGCCAGTAGTATGCTGGGAGCGGGAGTAGGTGAGCAGTTCTTC. Translated: CASSMLGAGVGEQFF.

V and J are TRBV9 and TRBJ1-1, with no clear D. In germline, CDR1 is SGDLS, CDR2 YYNGEE. The CDR3 covers 15 residues. Deletions cut 3 bases from V and 1 base from J, with 13 bases between. This CDR3 is CASSDLRLSNTEAFF. The CDR3, as DNA: TGTGCCAGCAGCGACCTTAGACTGTCGAACACTGAAGCTTTCTTT.

The rearrangement uses TRBV18 and TRBJ2-7, with 13 bases lining up with TRBD2. From germline, CDR1 is KGHSH and CDR2 LQKENI. The CDR3 covers 16 residues. V shed 5 bases and J 3 bases; nucleotides not matched to a gene: 7. DNA for the CDR3: TGTGCCAGCTCATCTATTACTAGCGGGAGGGGCTACGAGCAGTACTTC. It specifies CASSSITSGRGYEQYF.

V and J are TRBV6-1 and TRBJ2-7, with 10 bases fitting TRBD2. The CDR3 covers 13 residues. Trimming at V came to 6 bases and at J to 6 bases, leaving 5 bases not matched to a gene. Per the germline V gene, CDR1 is MNHNS and CDR2 is SASEGT. CDR3 amino acids: CASRRAGGVEQYF. The CDR3 nucleotides read TGTGCCAGCAGGCGAGCGGGAGGGGTCGAGCAGTACTTC.

Here the CDR3 DNA reads TGTGCCAGCAGCCCGAGGGCTGGGGAGCAGTTCTTC. Its translation: CASSPRAGEQFF. The rearrangement links TRBV7-2 to TRBJ2-1; maybe TRBD2 (5 bases). The CDR3 is made up of 12 amino acids. CDR1 SGHTA and CDR2 FQGNSA come from the germline V gene. V was trimmed by 5 bases and J by 10 bases, leaving 12 bases between them.

The chain is built from TRBV28 and TRBJ2-1, with a tentative D call TRBD1 (6 bases). From germline, CDR1 is MDHEN and CDR2 SYDVKM. V lost 6 bases and J 0 bases, leaving 12 bases between the germline ends. The CDR3 has 15 residues. The CDR3 spells CASRGARSSYNEQFF. In DNA form, the CDR3 reads TGTGCCAGCAGGGGGGCCCGGAGCTCCTACAATGAGCAGTTCTTC.

The chain couples TRBV7-8 to TRBJ1-1; tentative D call: TRBD1 (6 bases). The CDR3 runs to 16 residues. V was cut by 2 bases and J by 5 bases, with 18 bases left in between. Germline V lookup: CDR1 SGHVS, CDR2 FQNEAQ. CDR3 amino acids: CASSLTGSYRGTEAFF. The DNA for the CDR3 is TGTGCCAGCAGCTTAACAGGGTCGTATCGAGGGACTGAAGCTTTCTTT.

This clone appeared once. The rearrangement joins TRBV2 to TRBJ2-2; 13 nucleotides agree with TRBD2. V trimming: 7 bases; J trimming: 4 bases; junction bases outside the gene matches: 3. The V gene's germline CDR1 is SNHLY and CDR2 FYNNEI. There are 15 residues in the CDR3. CDR3 bases: TGTGCCAGCAAGGGACTAGCGGGACCCACCGGGGAGCTGTTTTTT. It translates to CASKGLAGPTGELFF. Full variable domain (missing parts from reference TRBV2 and TRBJ2-2): EPEVTQTPSHQVTQMGQEVILRCVPISNHLYFYWYRQILGQKVEFLVSFYNNEISEKSEIFDDQFSVERPDGSNFTLKIRSTKLEDSAMYFCASKGLAGPTGELFFGEGSRLTVL.

The chain recombines TRBV5-1 with TRBJ2-3; perhaps TRBD2 as D (7 bases). CDR1 and CDR2 (germline): SGHRS, YFSETQ. The CDR3 contains 15 residues. Between the trimmed V and J ends, which lost 0 bases and 2 bases, there was a span of 10 bases. The CDR3 sequence: CASSLAGGFTDTQYF. The CDR3 coding sequence is TGCGCCAGCAGCTTGGCGGGGGGCTTCACAGATACGCAGTATTTT.

This sequence joins TRBV6-6 and TRBJ2-3; TRBD2 matches 8 bases. The CDR3 is made up of 14 amino acids. J was trimmed by 0 bases and V by 5 bases; bases with no gene match: 1. Germline-derived CDR1 and CDR2 are MNHNY and SVGAGI (reference sequence). CDR3 in DNA: TGTGCCAGCAGTGCTAGCGGGAGCACAGATACGCAGTATTTT. As protein: CASSASGSTDTQYF.

CDR3 nucleotides: TGTGCCAGCAGTTTATACCCGGCGGGAGACAATGAGCAGTTCTTC. Its protein is CASSLYPAGDNEQFF. J is TRBJ2-1 and V is TRBV27; 7 bases align to TRBD2. The CDR3 consists of 15 residues. CDR1 and CDR2 from the germline V gene are MNHEY and SMNVEV (reference sequence). After removal of 1 base from V and 5 bases from J, the junction contained 5 bases not matched to a gene.

The rearrangement uses TRBV11-3 and TRBJ2-1, with 7 bases identical to TRBD2. Trimming removed 1 base from V and 6 bases from J; junction bases left unmatched: 6. Germline assignment: CDR1 SGHNT and CDR2 YENEEA. The CDR3 is 15 residues long. Here the CDR3 reads CASSLGLAEGNEQFF. The DNA for the CDR3 is TGTGCCAGCAGCTTAGGGCTAGCGGAGGGCAATGAGCAGTTCTTC.

J is TRBJ1-2 and V is TRBV4-3; TRBD1 aligns across 9 bases. The CDR3 is 16 residues long. The ends lost 1 base at V and 3 bases at J; junction bases unmatched: 6. Germline CDR1 reads LGHNA; CDR2 reads YSLEER. CDR3 amino acids: CASSQGTGEGDYGYTF. The CDR3 coding sequence is TGCGCCAGCAGCCAAGGGACAGGGGAAGGGGACTATGGCTACACCTTC.

The chain recombines TRBV7-8 with TRBJ1-2; D ambiguous. The V gene lost 1 base and the J gene lost 8 bases, with 11 bases spanning the gap. CDR3 size: 13 residues. Per the germline V gene, CDR1 is SGHVS and CDR2 is FQNEAQ. CDR3 coding DNA: TGTGCCAGCAGCTTAGGAGGCCCTGAGGGCTACACCTTC. Its protein is CASSLGGPEGYTF. The full variable domain, with the rest looked up from reference TRBV7-8 and TRBJ1-2, is GAGVSQSPRYKVAKRGQDVALRCDPISGHVSLFWYQQALGQGPEFLTYFQNEAQLDKSGLPSDRFFAERPEGSVSTLKIQRTQQEDSAVYLCASSLGGPEGYTFGSGTRLTVV.

The V gene is TRBV4-1, the J gene TRBJ2-1; the D gene is possibly TRBD1 (5 bases). Germline V CDR1 and CDR2: MGHRA, YSYEKL. Trimming took 3 bases from V and 0 from J, leaving 9 bases between them. The CDR3 has 15 amino acids. CDR3 sequence reads: CASSQGLLSYNEQFF. As DNA, the CDR3 is TGCGCCAGCAGCCAGGGGCTGCTCTCCTACAATGAGCAGTTCTTC.

The chain is built from TRBV5-1 and TRBJ1-1; D not certain. The V end was cut by 0 bases, the J end by 5 bases, with 8 bases between. Germline assignment: CDR1 SGHRS and CDR2 YFSETQ. The CDR3 extends over 13 amino acids. The CDR3 DNA reads as TGCGCCAGCAGCTTGGAGAGACTAACTGAAGCTTTCTTT. Translation gives CASSLERLTEAFF.

This clone appeared once. V usage is TRBV2 and J usage is TRBJ1-1, with D possibly TRBD1 on 6 matching bases. V was clipped by 2 bases and J by 4 bases, with 17 bases between them. Germline assignment: CDR1 SNHLY and CDR2 FYNNEI. The CDR3 loop spans 16 amino acids. In DNA, the CDR3 is TGTGCCAGCAGTGAAAAGGAAGTGGGCAGGGGCACTGAAGCTTTCTTT. This codes for CASSEKEVGRGTEAFF.

V is TRBV13 and J is TRBJ2-1; possibly TRBD1 for D (6 bases). V was shortened by 2 bases and J by 4 bases, with 12 bases between the two germline ends. The CDR3 length is 15 residues. Germline CDR1 and CDR2: PRHDT and FYEKMQ (reference sequence). The CDR3: CASSLRGYEYNEQFF. The CDR3 DNA is TGTGCCAGCAGCTTAAGGGGGTACGAATACAATGAGCAGTTCTTC.

V usage is TRBV5-1 and J usage is TRBJ2-7; tentative D call: TRBD1 (5 bases). Germline V gene data show CDR1 as SGHRS and CDR2 as YFSETQ. The V end lost 2 bases, the J end lost 2 bases, and 8 bases lay between the germline ends. The CDR3 spans 13 residues. The CDR3 spells CASSFRDTYEQYF. In DNA, the CDR3 is TGCGCCAGCAGCTTCAGGGATACCTACGAGCAGTACTTC.

V and J are TRBV10-1 and TRBJ2-5; D may be TRBD2 (7 bases). The CDR3 is 16 amino acids. Germline V lookup: CDR1 WNHNN, CDR2 SYGVQD (reference sequence). Trimming stripped 0 bases from V and 4 bases from J, with 15 bases between. CDR3 in amino acids: CASSESTGGKGETQYF. The CDR3 bases are TGCGCCAGCAGTGAGTCGACGGGGGGCAAGGGAGAGACCCAGTACTTC.

The chain recombines TRBV7-9 with TRBJ2-7; TRBD2 matches 7 bases. V lost 1 base, J lost 3 bases, and 3 bases stayed unmatched. This CDR3 has 14 amino acids. Germline V gene lookup returns CDR1 SEHNR and CDR2 FQNEAQ (reference sequence). CDR3 residues: CASSLDTSVYEQYF. CDR3 DNA sequence: TGTGCCAGCAGCTTAGATACTAGCGTCTACGAGCAGTACTTC.

The chain carries TRBV18 and TRBJ1-2, with D maybe TRBD1 (5 bases). Trimming pared 3 bases from V and 6 bases from J, leaving 17 bases between. This CDR3 has 15 amino acids. The germline V gene has CDR1 KGHSH and CDR2 LQKENI. CDR3 region: CASSPPGTGNHGYTF. As DNA, the CDR3 is TGTGCCAGCTCACCCCCTGGAACAGGAAATCATGGCTACACCTTC.

The chain uses TRBV7-2 and TRBJ1-3, with 7 positions matching TRBD1. V shed 6 bases and J 8 bases; nucleotides not matched to a gene: 10. The germline V gene has CDR1 SGHTA and CDR2 FQGNSA. This CDR3 comprises 14 residues. The CDR3 sequence: CASSQDRFSDTIYF. Here the CDR3 DNA reads TGTGCCAGCAGTCAGGACAGGTTTTCGGACACCATATATTTT.

The chain recombines TRBV7-3 with TRBJ2-7, with TRBD1 matching over 10 bases. Germline trimming cut 2 bases from V and 2 bases from J; bases unmatched to any gene: 3. The CDR3 has 15 residues. CDR1 is SGHTA, CDR2 FQGTGA, per germline. The CDR3 is CASSLGTGDAYEQYF. The CDR3 DNA is TGTGCCAGCAGCTTAGGGACAGGGGACGCCTACGAGCAGTACTTC. Combining the CDR3 with reference TRBV7-3 and TRBJ2-7 gives the whole variable domain GAGVSQTPSNKVTEKGKYVELRCDPISGHTALYWYRQSLGQGPEFLIYFQGTGAADDSGLPNDRFFAVRPEGSVSTLKIQRTERGDSAVYLCASSLGTGDAYEQYFGPGTRLTVT.

Of note for this clone: The junction departs from germline at one end; a sequencing error may be responsible. The chain combines TRBV10-3 with TRBJ2-7, with 10 bases fitting TRBD2. CDR1 is ENHRY and CDR2 is SYGVKD in the germline V gene. The CDR3 covers 14 residues. CDR3 nucleotide sequence: TGTGCCATCCTGAAAACTAGCGGGACCTACGAGCAGTACTTT. Translating gives CAILKTSGTYEQYF.

The chain uses TRBV4-2 and TRBJ1-5; 8 bases agree with TRBD1. From germline, CDR1 is LGHNA and CDR2 YNFKEQ. V gave up 8 bases and J gave up 0 bases; unmatched junction bases: 9. The CDR3 is 16 amino acids. CDR3 in DNA: TGTGCCAGCGCTCTACAGGGGGATGGTAGCAATCAGCCCCAGCATTTT. It is translated as CASALQGDGSNQPQHF.

The chain combines TRBV4-1 with TRBJ1-1; 9 nucleotides line up with TRBD1. The CDR3 runs to 15 residues. The germline V gene has CDR1 MGHRA and CDR2 YSYEKL. Trimming at V came to 0 bases and at J to 3 bases, leaving 2 bases not matched to a gene. CDR3 sequence (DNA): TGCGCCAGCAGCCAAGAAGACAGGGGGGACACTGAAGCTTTCTTT. It specifies CASSQEDRGDTEAFF.

V usage is TRBV19 and J usage is TRBJ2-7; 12 bases are shared with TRBD2. The germline CDR1 and CDR2 sequences are LNHDA and SQIVND (reference sequence). The V and J ends lost 6 bases and 4 bases, in that order; junction bases with no gene match: 4. CDR3 length: 14 residues. In nucleotides, the CDR3 is TGTGCCAGTAGGCCGACTAGCGGGGGATACGAGCAGTACTTC. This codes for CASRPTSGGYEQYF. Looking up the rest from reference TRBV19 and TRBJ2-7 gives the full variable domain: DGGITQSPKYLFRKEGQNVTLSCEQNLNHDAMYWYRQDPGQGLRLIYYSQIVNDFQKGDIAEGYSVSREKKESFPLTVTSAQKNPTAFYLCASRPTSGGYEQYFGPGTRLTVT.